These 5 T cell receptor beta chains were sequenced from one sample in a study of blood T cell repertoires in COVID-19. Assay used: immunoSEQ multiplex PCR; TCRdb lists only in-frame clones, some missing. This repertoire shows 75,000 or so clones, 88% found once; its top ten account for about 7.3%. Sample: peripheral blood. The receptors come from a man in his 70s with acute or convalescent COVID-19.

This sequence joins TRBV28 and TRBJ2-3; 7 bases align to TRBD2. CDR3 length: 15 amino acids. Trimming took 2 bases from V and 0 from J; bases not matched to a gene: 2. The germline V gene encodes CDR1 MDHEN and CDR2 SYDVKM. The CDR3, as DNA: TGTGCCAGCAGTTTAAGCGGGGCCAGCACAGATACGCAGTATTTT. It encodes CASSLSGASTDTQYF.

The table lists this clone with a count of one. The gene calls are TRBV3-1 (or the pseudogene TRBV3-2) and TRBJ1-3, with unresolved D. Trimming removed 6 bases at V and 2 bases at J, with 14 bases between. CDR3 length: 15 amino acids. Germline CDR1 is LGHDT and CDR2 is YNNKEL (reference sequence). The CDR3 coding sequence is TGTGCCAGCAGTTCGGCGGGCAGGACTGGAAACACCATATATTTT. Translation: CASSSAGRTGNTIYF.

The V call is TRBV27, the J call TRBJ2-5, with 9 bases that match TRBD1. The CDR3 covers 15 residues. CDR1 and CDR2 from the germline V gene are MNHEY and SMNVEV (reference sequence). The V segment lost 5 bases and the J segment 5 bases; nucleotides outside the gene matches: 9. Written as DNA, the CDR3 is TGTGCCAGCAGTCACTCCGGGACAGGGAAGGAGACCCAGTACTTC. It encodes CASSHSGTGKETQYF.

The CDR3 coding sequence is TGTGCCACCAGTGACCCCGGGACTGTCTCGAAAAATGAGCAGTTCTTC. As protein: CATSDPGTVSKNEQFF. J is TRBJ2-1 and V is TRBV24-1, with a tentative D call TRBD2 (6 bases). The CDR3 runs to 16 residues. Germline V lookup: CDR1 KGHDR, CDR2 SFDVKD. V lost 4 bases and J lost 7, with 19 bases in between.

This chain uses TRBV18 with TRBJ2-1, with unresolved D. The CDR3 has 12 residues. Per germline, CDR1 KGHSH and CDR2 LQKENI. Trimming pared 3 bases from V and 8 bases from J, leaving 8 bases between. Here the CDR3 DNA reads TGTGCCAGCTCACCCAGTCCCCATGAGCAGTTCTTC. It translates to CASSPSPHEQFF.